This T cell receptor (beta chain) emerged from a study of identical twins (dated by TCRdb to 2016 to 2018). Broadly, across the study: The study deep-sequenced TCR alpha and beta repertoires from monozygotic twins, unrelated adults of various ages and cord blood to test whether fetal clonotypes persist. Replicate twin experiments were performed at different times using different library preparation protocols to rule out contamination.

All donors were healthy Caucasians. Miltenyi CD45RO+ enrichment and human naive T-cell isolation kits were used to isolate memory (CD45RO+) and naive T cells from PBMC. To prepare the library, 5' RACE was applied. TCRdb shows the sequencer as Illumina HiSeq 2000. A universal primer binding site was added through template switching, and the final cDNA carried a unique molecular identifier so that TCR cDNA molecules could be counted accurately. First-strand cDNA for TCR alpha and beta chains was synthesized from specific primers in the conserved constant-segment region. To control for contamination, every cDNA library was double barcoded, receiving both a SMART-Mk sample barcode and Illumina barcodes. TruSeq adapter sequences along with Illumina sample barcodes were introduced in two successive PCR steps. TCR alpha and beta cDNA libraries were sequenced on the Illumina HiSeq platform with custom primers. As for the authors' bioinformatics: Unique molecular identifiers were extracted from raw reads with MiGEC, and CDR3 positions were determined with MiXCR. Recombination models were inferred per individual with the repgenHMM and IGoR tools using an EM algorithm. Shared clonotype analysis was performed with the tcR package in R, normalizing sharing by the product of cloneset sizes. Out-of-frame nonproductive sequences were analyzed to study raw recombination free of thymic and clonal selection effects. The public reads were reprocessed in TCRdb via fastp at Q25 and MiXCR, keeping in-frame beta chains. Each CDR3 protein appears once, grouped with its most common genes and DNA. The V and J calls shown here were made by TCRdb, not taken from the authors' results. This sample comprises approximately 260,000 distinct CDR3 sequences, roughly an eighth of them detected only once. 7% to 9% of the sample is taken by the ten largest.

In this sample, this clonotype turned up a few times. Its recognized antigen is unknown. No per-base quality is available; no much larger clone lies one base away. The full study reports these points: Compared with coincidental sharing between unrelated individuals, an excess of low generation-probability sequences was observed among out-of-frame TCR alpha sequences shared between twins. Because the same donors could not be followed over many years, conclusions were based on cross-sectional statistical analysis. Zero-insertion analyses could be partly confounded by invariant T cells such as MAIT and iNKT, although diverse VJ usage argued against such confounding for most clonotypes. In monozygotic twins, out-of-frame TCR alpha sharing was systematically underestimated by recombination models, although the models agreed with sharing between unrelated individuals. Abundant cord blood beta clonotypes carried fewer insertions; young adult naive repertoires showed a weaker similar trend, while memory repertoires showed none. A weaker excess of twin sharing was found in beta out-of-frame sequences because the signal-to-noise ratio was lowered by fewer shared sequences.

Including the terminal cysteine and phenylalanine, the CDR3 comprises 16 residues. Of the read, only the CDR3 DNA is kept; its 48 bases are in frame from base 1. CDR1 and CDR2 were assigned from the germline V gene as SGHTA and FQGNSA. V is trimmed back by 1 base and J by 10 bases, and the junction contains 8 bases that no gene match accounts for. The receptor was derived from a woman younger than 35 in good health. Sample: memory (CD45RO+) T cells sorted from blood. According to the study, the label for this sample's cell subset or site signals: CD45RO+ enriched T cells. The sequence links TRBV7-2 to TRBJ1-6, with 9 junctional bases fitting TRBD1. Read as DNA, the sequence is TGTGCCAGCAGCTTAGGAGGGACAGGGATGGAATCACCCCTCCACTTT. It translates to CASSLGGTGMESPLHF.